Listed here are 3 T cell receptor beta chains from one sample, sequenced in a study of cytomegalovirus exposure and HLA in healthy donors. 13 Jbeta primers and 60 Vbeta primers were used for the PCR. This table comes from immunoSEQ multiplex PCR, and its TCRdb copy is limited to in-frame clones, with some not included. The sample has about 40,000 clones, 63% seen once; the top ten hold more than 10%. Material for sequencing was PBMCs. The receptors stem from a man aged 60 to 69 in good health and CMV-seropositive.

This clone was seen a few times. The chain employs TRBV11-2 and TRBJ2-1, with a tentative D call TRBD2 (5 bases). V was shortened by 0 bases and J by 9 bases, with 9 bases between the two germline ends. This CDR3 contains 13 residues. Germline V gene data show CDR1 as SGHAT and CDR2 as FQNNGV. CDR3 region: CASSLEAGGEQFF. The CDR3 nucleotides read TGTGCCAGCAGCTTAGAAGCCGGAGGTGAGCAGTTCTTC.

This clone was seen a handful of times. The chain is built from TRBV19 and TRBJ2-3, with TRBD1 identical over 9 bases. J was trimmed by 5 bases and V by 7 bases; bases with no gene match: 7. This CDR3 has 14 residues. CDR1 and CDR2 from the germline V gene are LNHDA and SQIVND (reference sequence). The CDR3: CASNNRDREDTQYF. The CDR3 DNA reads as TGTGCCAGTAACAACCGGGACAGGGAAGATACGCAGTATTTT.

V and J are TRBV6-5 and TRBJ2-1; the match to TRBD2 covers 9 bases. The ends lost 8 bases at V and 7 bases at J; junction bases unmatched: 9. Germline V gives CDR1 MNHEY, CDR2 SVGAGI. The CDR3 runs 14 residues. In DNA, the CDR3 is TGTGCCAGCGCTTTCGGGCGGGAGGGGAATGAGCAGTTCTTC. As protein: CASAFGREGNEQFF.